The 23 T cell receptor beta chains below all came from one sample that was sequenced in a study of shared clonotypes between healthy human individuals. TCRdb's table, derived via immunoSEQ multiplex PCR, lists solely in-frame clones and lacks some. The profile shows about 1 million clones, around 76% of them singletons. Sample: memory CD4+ T cells sorted from blood. The subset was: CD45RA-negative fraction. The receptors were sampled from a man between 18 and 35 years old in good health.

This clone occurred a few times. The chain recombines TRBV10-2 with TRBJ2-7, with D uncertain. The germline V gene encodes CDR1 WSHSY and CDR2 SAAADI. CDR3 length: 13 amino acids. V was shortened by 0 bases and J by 6 bases, with 9 bases between the two germline ends. In nucleotides, the CDR3 is TGCGCCAGCAGTGAGTCTTTCCTCTCCGAGCAGTACTTC. This gives the protein CASSESFLSEQYF.

DNA of the CDR3: TGCGCCAGCAGCTCGAGGGCCTCTGGAAACACCATATATTTT. Its protein is CASSSRASGNTIYF. V and J are TRBV5-1 and TRBJ1-3; no clear D gene. CDR3 size: 14 residues. Looked up from germline, CDR1 is SGHRS and CDR2 is YFSETQ. Between the trimmed V and J ends, which lost 3 bases and 0 bases, there was a span of 7 bases.

As DNA, the CDR3 is TGTGCCAGCAACCCTCCCCACAGTAACGAGCAGTACTTC. It codes for CASNPPHSNEQYF. The chain has TRBV6-1 and TRBJ2-7, with D unclear. CDR3 size: 13 residues. Per germline, CDR1 MNHNS and CDR2 SASEGT. V dropped 7 bases and J dropped 5 bases, with 15 bases sitting between them.

This clone was counted once. The chain carries TRBV5-6 and TRBJ1-3; no clear D. V shed 0 bases and J shed 0 bases, with 10 bases lying between them. The CDR3 length is 16 residues. Looked up from germline, CDR1 is SGHDT and CDR2 is YYEEEE. CDR3 DNA: TGTGCCAGCAGCTTGGTCCAGGCGAGCTCTGGAAACACCATATATTTT. Its translation: CASSLVQASSGNTIYF.

The rearrangement uses TRBV19 and TRBJ2-2, with TRBD2 identical over 11 bases. Trimming cost V 2 bases and J 2 bases; bases outside gene matches: 16. The CDR3 has 21 residues. The germline CDR1 and CDR2 sequences are LNHDA and SQIVND (reference sequence). The CDR3 nucleotides are TGTGCCAGTAGTATATCCCACCACCTACTAGCGGGAGTCCGAAACACCGGGGAGCTGTTTTTT. Its protein is CASSISHHLLAGVRNTGELFF.

The rearrangement links TRBV27 to TRBJ2-5; 9 bases are shared with TRBD1. The ends lost 5 bases at V and 5 bases at J; junction bases unmatched: 6. The germline gives CDR1 MNHEY, CDR2 SMNVEV (reference sequence). The CDR3 has 14 amino acids. The CDR3 DNA follows: TGTGCCAGCAGTCCGGGACAGGGTTACGAGACCCAGTACTTC. Encoded protein: CASSPGQGYETQYF.

The table lists this clone with a count of one. The chain joins TRBV7-2 to TRBJ1-5; 9 positions agree with TRBD1. The CDR3 runs to 15 residues. Germline CDR1 and CDR2: SGHTA and FQGNSA. Unmatched junction bases numbered 3, after V lost 5 bases and J lost 1 base. CDR3 residues: CASSLQGASNQPQHF. CDR3 nucleotide sequence: TGTGCCAGCAGCCTACAGGGGGCCAGCAATCAGCCCCAGCATTTT.

The chain employs TRBV4-1 and TRBJ2-1, with TRBD2 identical over 13 bases. The junction had 5 bases not matched to a gene; V was cut back by 1 base and J by 5 bases. The germline V gene encodes CDR1 MGHRA and CDR2 YSYEKL. The CDR3 spans 17 residues. The CDR3 spells CASSQGTGLAGDNEQFF. The DNA of the CDR3 is TGCGCCAGCAGCCAAGGAACAGGACTAGCGGGAGACAATGAGCAGTTCTTC.

The chain has TRBV18 and TRBJ2-2; no firm D call. There are 15 residues in the CDR3. The V end lost 3 bases, the J end lost 1 base, and 9 bases lay between the germline ends. Per germline, CDR1 KGHSH and CDR2 LQKENI. In DNA form, the CDR3 reads TGTGCCAGCTCACCGGTTAGCTTGAACACCGGGGAGCTGTTTTTT. Protein: CASSPVSLNTGELFF.

The chain joins TRBV4-2 to TRBJ1-2; D is unclear. Germline loops: CDR1 LGHNA, CDR2 YNFKEQ. The CDR3 sequence is 14 residues long. The V end lost 0 bases, the J end lost 1 base, and 6 bases lay between the germline ends. CDR3 in amino acids: CASSQDRNNYGYTF. The DNA of the CDR3 is TGTGCCAGCAGCCAAGACCGGAATAACTATGGCTACACCTTC.

The chain is built from TRBV7-9 and TRBJ2-2; TRBD2 matches at 7 bases. V lost 5 bases and J lost 4; bases outside the gene matches: 4. Germline V gene sequence: CDR1 SEHNR, CDR2 FQNEAQ (reference sequence). This CDR3 has 14 amino acids. The CDR3 DNA reads as TGTGCCAGCAGCGCTTCTAGCGGCACCGGGGAGCTGTTTTTT. This encodes CASSASSGTGELFF. The full variable domain, its missing parts supplied by reference TRBV7-9 and TRBJ2-2, is DTGVSQNPRHKITKRGQNVTFRCDPISEHNRLYWYRQTLGQGPEFLTYFQNEAQLEKSRLLSDRFSAERPKGSFSTLEIQRTEQGDSAMYLCASSASSGTGELFFGEGSRLTVL.

The rearrangement links TRBV6-1 to TRBJ2-2; D call uncertain. Trimming cost V 6 bases and J 7 bases, with 18 bases left between them. The CDR3 runs to 15 residues. Germline CDR1 MNHNS, CDR2 SASEGT. The CDR3 nucleotides read TGTGCCAGCAGGCAGATGTCAGAAGGAAGCGGGGAGCTGTTTTTT. This sequence encodes CASRQMSEGSGELFF.

V usage is TRBV10-3 and J usage is TRBJ1-4; D not resolved. CDR3 length equals 14 residues. CDR1 and CDR2 (germline): ENHRY, SYGVKD. The germline V and J ends were trimmed by 3 bases and 7 bases, with 12 bases remaining between them. The chain's CDR3 is CAISDSASGEKLFF. The CDR3 bases are TGTGCCATCAGTGATAGCGCTTCGGGTGAAAAACTGTTTTTT.

This clone was found once. The junction departs from the called germline gene at one end, perhaps through a read error. The chain uses TRBV6-1 and TRBJ2-7; no definite D call. Germline V gene lookup returns CDR1 MNHNS and CDR2 SASEGT. The CDR3 is 10 residues long. The chain's CDR3 is CASSEIGVDF. CDR3 nucleotides: TGTGCCAGCAGTGAAATAGGTGTGGACTTC.

This clone was counted many times. V usage is TRBV19 and J usage is TRBJ1-6; D might be TRBD1 (5 bases). CDR1 and CDR2 (germline): LNHDA, SQIVND (reference sequence). The CDR3 loop spans 14 amino acids. The ends were cut back, 7 bases at V and 9 bases at J, with 16 bases in the middle. For the CDR3, the DNA is TGTGCCAGTACAAAGGGAACAGGAGGTTCACCCCTCCACTTT. The encoded protein is CASTKGTGGSPLHF.

The chain joins TRBV5-1 to TRBJ2-3; D uncertain. There are 14 residues in the CDR3. CDR1 and CDR2 (germline): SGHRS, YFSETQ. Trimming took off 0 bases at V and 1 base at J, with 6 bases between the two ends. Written as DNA, the CDR3 is TGCGCCAGCAGCTTGGATCCTCGCACAGATACGCAGTATTTT. Translating gives CASSLDPRTDTQYF.

The chain combines TRBV7-2 with TRBJ2-2; 7 bases align to TRBD2. CDR1 is SGHTA and CDR2 is FQGNSA in the germline V gene. The CDR3 sequence is 15 residues long. The V and J ends lost 8 bases and 7 bases, in that order; junction bases with no gene match: 13. CDR3 in DNA: TGTGCCAGCGGGACGGGCGGGAGCTGGGTCGGGGAGCTGTTTTTT. Translated: CASGTGGSWVGELFF. The full variable domain, rest sourced from reference TRBV7-2 and TRBJ2-2, is GAGVSQSPSNKVTEKGKDVELRCDPISGHTALYWYRQSLGQGLEFLIYFQGNSAPDKSGLPSDRFSAERTGGSVSTLTIQRTQQEDSAVYLCASGTGGSWVGELFFGEGSRLTVL.

The J gene is TRBJ2-1, the V gene TRBV5-1; 7 nucleotides match TRBD2. This CDR3 contains 15 residues. Germline trimming cut 0 bases from V and 3 bases from J; bases unmatched to any gene: 3. The V gene's germline CDR1 is SGHRS and CDR2 YFSETQ. CDR3 residues: CASSLGASGYNEQFF. The DNA of the CDR3 is TGCGCCAGCAGCTTGGGGGCTAGCGGCTACAATGAGCAGTTCTTC.

This clone was counted a few times. The chain couples TRBV5-1 to TRBJ1-6; the D is unclear. V lost 4 bases and J 3 bases, leaving 14 bases between the germline ends. Germline CDR1 SGHRS, CDR2 YFSETQ. This CDR3 spans 16 amino acids. The CDR3 sequence: CASSPSRLGYNSPLHF. In DNA, the CDR3 is TGCGCCAGCAGCCCTAGTCGTCTAGGCTATAATTCACCCCTCCACTTT.

Here the CDR3 DNA reads TGCGCCAGCAGCCCAAACCCAGGGGGCCAGGAAAAACTGTTTTTT. The encoded protein is CASSPNPGGQEKLFF. The chain couples TRBV4-1 to TRBJ1-4; 8 bases are a match to TRBD1. The germline gives CDR1 MGHRA, CDR2 YSYEKL. J lost 8 bases, V lost 4 bases, and 9 bases had no gene match. The CDR3 spans 15 residues.

The V and J genes are TRBV10-2 and TRBJ1-5, with D hard to call. This CDR3 is built from 15 residues. The germline gives CDR1 WSHSY, CDR2 SAAADI. V gave up 3 bases and J gave up 2 bases, with 11 bases separating them. CDR3 sequence (DNA): TGCGCCAGCAGTGAACCGGGTTTGGGCAATCAGCCCCAGCATTTT. Its translation is CASSEPGLGNQPQHF.

The CDR3 DNA follows: TGTGCCAGCAGGCGCACCGGGACACCTTCACGGGAGCAGTACTTC. It translates to CASRRTGTPSREQYF. The chain has TRBV27 and TRBJ2-7, with D possibly matching TRBD1 (6 bases). V was cut by 6 bases and J by 7 bases, with 22 bases left in between. In germline, CDR1 is MNHEY, CDR2 SMNVEV (reference sequence). There are 15 residues in the CDR3.

The J gene is TRBJ1-6, the V gene TRBV6-1, with D uncertain. The V gene's germline CDR1 is MNHNS and CDR2 SASEGT. V was cut by 2 bases and J by 7 bases, with 6 bases left in between. This CDR3 region has 13 residues. The CDR3 sequence: CASSEKENSPLHF. CDR3 bases: TGTGCCAGCAGTGAAAAAGAGAATTCACCCCTCCACTTT.